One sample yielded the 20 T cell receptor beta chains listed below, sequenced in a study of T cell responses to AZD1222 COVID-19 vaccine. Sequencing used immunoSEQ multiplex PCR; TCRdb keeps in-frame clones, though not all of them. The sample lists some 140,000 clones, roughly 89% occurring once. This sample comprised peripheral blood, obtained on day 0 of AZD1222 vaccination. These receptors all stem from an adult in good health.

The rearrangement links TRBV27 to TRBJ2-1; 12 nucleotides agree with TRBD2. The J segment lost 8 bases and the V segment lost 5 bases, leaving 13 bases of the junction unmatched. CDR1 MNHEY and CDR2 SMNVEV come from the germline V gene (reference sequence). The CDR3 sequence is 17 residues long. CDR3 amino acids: CASSTWTSGTFMDEQFF. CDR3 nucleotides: TGTGCCAGCAGTACCTGGACTAGCGGGACGTTTATGGATGAGCAGTTCTTC.

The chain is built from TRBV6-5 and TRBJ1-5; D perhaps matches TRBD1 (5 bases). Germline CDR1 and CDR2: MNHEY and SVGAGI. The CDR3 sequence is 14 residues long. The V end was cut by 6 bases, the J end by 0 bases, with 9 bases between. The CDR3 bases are TGTGCCAGCAGAGAGGGACCTAGCAATCAGCCCCAGCATTTT. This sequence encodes CASREGPSNQPQHF.

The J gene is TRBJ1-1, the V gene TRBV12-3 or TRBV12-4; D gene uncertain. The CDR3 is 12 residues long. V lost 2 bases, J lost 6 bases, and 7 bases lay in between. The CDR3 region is CASSLKGSEAFF. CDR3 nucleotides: TGTGCCAGCAGTTTAAAAGGGTCTGAAGCTTTCTTT.

The CDR3 loop reads CASSAQEEGRRPLNTEAFF. The CDR3 bases are TGTGCCAGCAGTGCCCAGGAGGAGGGTAGGAGGCCTTTGAACACTGAAGCTTTCTTT. The rearrangement links TRBV6-1 to TRBJ1-1; D ambiguous. V shed 4 bases and J shed 0 bases, with 24 bases lying between them. CDR1 is MNHNS, CDR2 SASEGT, per germline. The CDR3 has 19 amino acids.

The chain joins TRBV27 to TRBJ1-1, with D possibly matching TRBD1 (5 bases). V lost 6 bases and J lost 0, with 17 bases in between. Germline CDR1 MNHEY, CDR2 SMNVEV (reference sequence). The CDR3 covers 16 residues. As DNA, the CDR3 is TGTGCCAGCAGGGGGACGGGACTTAGATTGAACACTGAAGCTTTCTTT. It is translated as CASRGTGLRLNTEAFF.

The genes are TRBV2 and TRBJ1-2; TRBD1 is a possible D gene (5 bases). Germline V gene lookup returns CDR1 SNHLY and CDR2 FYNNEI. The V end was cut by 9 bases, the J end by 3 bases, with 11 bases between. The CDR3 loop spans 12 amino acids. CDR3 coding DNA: TGTGCCAGACGGGGGGAGGACTATGGCTACACCTTC. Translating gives CARRGEDYGYTF.

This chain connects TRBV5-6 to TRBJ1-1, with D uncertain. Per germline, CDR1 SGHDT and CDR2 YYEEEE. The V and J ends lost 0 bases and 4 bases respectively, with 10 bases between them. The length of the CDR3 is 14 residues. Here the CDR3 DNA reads TGTGCCAGCAGCTTGGGGTTTATTAGCACTGAAGCTTTCTTT. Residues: CASSLGFISTEAFF.

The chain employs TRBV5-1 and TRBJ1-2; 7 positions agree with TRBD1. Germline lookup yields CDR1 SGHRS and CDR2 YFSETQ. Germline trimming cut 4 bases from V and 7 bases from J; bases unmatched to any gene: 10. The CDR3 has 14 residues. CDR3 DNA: TGCGCCAGCAGCGTAATAGGGACAGATGGTGGCTACACCTTC. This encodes CASSVIGTDGGYTF.

CDR3 DNA sequence: TGTGCCAGTAGTATAGTAGGGGGGGCGATCGGCAATCAGCCCCAGCATTTT. Residues: CASSIVGGAIGNQPQHF. This sequence joins TRBV19 and TRBJ1-5, with D possibly TRBD1 on 6 matching bases. This CDR3 spans 17 amino acids. The ends were cut back, 1 base at V and 2 bases at J, with 15 bases in the middle. The germline V gene has CDR1 LNHDA and CDR2 SQIVND (reference sequence).

For the CDR3, the DNA is TGTGCCAGCATCCCGAATCCTTGGGCAGGGGAGCTGTTTTTT. It codes for CASIPNPWAGELFF. The chain uses TRBV2 and TRBJ2-2; D not resolved. The CDR3 has 14 residues. Between the trimmed V and J ends, which lost 7 bases and 8 bases, there was a span of 17 bases. Germline CDR1 and CDR2: SNHLY and FYNNEI.

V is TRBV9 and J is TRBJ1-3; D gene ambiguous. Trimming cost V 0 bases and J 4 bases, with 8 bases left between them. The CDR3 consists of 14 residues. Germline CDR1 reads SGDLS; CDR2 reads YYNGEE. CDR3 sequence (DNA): TGTGCCAGCAGCGTAGCAGGACGGGGAAACACCATATATTTT. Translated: CASSVAGRGNTIYF.

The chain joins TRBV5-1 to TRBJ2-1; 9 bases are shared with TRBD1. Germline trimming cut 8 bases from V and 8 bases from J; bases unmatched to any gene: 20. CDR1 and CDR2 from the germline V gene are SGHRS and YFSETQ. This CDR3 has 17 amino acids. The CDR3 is CASNKEPGQGSFDEQFF. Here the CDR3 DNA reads TGCGCCAGTAACAAAGAACCGGGACAGGGAAGTTTCGATGAGCAGTTCTTC.

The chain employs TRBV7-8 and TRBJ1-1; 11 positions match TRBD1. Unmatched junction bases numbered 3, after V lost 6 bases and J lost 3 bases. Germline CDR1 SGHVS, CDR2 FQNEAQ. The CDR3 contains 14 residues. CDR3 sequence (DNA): TGTGCCAGCAGGATGGACAGGGGGCACACTGAAGCTTTCTTT. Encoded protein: CASRMDRGHTEAFF.

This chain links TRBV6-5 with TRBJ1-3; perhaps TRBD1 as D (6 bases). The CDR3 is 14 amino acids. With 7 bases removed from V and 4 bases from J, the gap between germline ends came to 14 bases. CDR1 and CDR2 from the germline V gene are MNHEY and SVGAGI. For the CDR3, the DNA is TGTGCCAGCACCTTAGGAGGACAGGGAAACACCATATATTTT. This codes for CASTLGGQGNTIYF.

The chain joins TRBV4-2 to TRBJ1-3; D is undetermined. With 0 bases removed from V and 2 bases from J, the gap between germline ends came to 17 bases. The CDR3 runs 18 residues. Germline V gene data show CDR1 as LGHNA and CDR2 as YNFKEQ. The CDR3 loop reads CASSQEGGPLNPGNTIYF. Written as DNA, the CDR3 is TGTGCCAGCAGCCAAGAAGGCGGCCCGTTGAACCCTGGAAACACCATATATTTT.

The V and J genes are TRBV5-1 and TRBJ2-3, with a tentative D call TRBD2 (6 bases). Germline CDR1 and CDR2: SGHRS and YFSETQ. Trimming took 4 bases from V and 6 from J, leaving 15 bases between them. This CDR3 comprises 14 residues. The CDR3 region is CASSPDYRGDTQYF. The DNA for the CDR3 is TGCGCCAGCAGCCCGGACTATCGGGGGGATACGCAGTATTTT.

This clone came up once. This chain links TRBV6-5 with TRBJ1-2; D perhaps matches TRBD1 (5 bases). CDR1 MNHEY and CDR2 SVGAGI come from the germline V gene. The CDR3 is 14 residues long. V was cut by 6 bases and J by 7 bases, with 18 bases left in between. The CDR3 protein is CASRDPGGARGYTF. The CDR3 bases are TGTGCCAGCAGGGACCCGGGGGGAGCGCGTGGCTACACCTTC.

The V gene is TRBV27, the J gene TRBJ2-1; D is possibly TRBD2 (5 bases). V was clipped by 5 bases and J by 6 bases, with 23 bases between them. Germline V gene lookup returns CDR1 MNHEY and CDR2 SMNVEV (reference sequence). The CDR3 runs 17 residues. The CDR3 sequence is CASSTRRSVRILNEQFF. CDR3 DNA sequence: TGTGCCAGCAGTACCCGGAGGTCAGTCCGTATCCTCAATGAGCAGTTCTTC.

The CDR3 DNA reads TGTGCCTGGGGTGGACAGGGGGCTGAAGCTTTCTTT. Translation gives CAWGGQGAEAFF. The chain carries TRBV30 and TRBJ1-1; TRBD1 agrees at 10 bases. In germline, CDR1 is GTSNPN, CDR2 SVGIG (reference sequence). V shed 5 bases and J 6 bases; nucleotides not matched to a gene: 3. The CDR3 contains 12 residues.

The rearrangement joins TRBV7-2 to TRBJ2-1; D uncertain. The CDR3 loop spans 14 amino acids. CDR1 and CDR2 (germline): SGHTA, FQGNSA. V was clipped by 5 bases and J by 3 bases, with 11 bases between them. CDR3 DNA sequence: TGTGCCAGCAGCCCACCGGGCAGCTACAATGAGCAGTTCTTC. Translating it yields CASSPPGSYNEQFF.